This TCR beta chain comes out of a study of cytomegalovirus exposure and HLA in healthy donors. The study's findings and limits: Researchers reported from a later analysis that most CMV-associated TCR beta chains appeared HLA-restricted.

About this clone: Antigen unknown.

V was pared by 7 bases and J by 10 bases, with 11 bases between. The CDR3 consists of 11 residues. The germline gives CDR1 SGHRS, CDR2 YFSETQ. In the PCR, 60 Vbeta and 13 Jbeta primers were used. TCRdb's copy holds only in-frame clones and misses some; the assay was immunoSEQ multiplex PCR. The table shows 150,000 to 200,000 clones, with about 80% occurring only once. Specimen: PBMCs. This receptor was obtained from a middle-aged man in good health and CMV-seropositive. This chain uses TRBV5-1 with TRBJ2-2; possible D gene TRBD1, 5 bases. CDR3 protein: CASEFGQELFF. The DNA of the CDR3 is TGCGCCAGCGAATTCGGACAGGAGCTGTTTTTT.